A selection of T cell receptor beta chains follows, all from one sample in a study of cytomegalovirus exposure and HLA in healthy donors. Libraries were prepared by immunoSEQ multiplex PCR; TCRdb keeps only in-frame clonotypes and omits some of them. In the table there are more than 150,000 clones, about 90% of which are singletons. Sample: PBMCs. The receptors stem from a girl less than two years old in good health and CMV-seronegative. The CDR3 runs from the conserved cysteine through the conserved F or W. The D gene is left open where the match is weak. Not all rows give a size; the values are once, few, many and, for expanded clones, a class.

CDR3 protein,CDR3 DNA,V gene,D gene,clone size,J gene
CSVEGSPSYTF,TGCAGCGTTGAGGGGAGCCCCAGCTACACCTTC,TRBV29-1,-,-,TRBJ1-2
CVRSLGQGWLEQFF,TGTGTCAGAAGCTTAGGGCAGGGTTGGCTTGAGCAGTTCTTC,TRBV7-5,-,-,TRBJ2-1
CSTNLGRGSDEQYF,TGTTCCACCAATCTGGGCAGGGGCAGCGACGAGCAGTACTTC,TRBV7-9,-,-,TRBJ2-7
CASSGGEQGEDTEAFF,TGTGCCAGCAGCGGGGGCGAACAGGGTGAGGACACTGAAGCTTTCTTT,TRBV11-3,-,-,TRBJ1-1
CASREAGTQIPYYEQYF,TGTGCCAGCAGAGAAGCCGGGACACAGATTCCCTACTACGAGCAGTACTTC,TRBV6-1,-,-,TRBJ2-7
CASSPTPSTDTQYF,TGTGCCAGCAGCCCCACTCCTAGCACAGATACGCAGTATTTT,TRBV11-2,-,-,TRBJ2-3
CASSFTDFQPQHF,TGTGCCAGCAGCTTTACAGATTTTCAGCCCCAGCATTTT,TRBV27,-,-,TRBJ1-5
CASSLGSGRSYEQYF,TGTGCCAGCAGTTTGGGTAGCGGGAGGTCCTACGAGCAGTACTTC,TRBV27,TRBD2,-,TRBJ2-7
CASSSSGTAVYSPLHF,TGTGCCAGCAGCTCTTCCGGGACAGCGGTTTATTCACCCCTCCACTTT,TRBV7-2,TRBD1,-,TRBJ1-6
CASSHGTSAFNEQFF,TGCGCCAGCAGCCACGGGACTAGTGCCTTCAATGAGCAGTTCTTC,TRBV4-3,TRBD2,-,TRBJ2-1
CASSGVQGPDTQYF,TGTGCCAGCAGCGGCGTACAGGGCCCAGATACGCAGTATTTT,TRBV11-1,-,-,TRBJ2-3
CASRFETGREGAKNIQYF,TGTGCAAGTCGCTTCGAGACAGGGCGGGAGGGGGCCAAAAACATTCAGTACTTC,TRBV12-2,-,once,TRBJ2-4
CASSFWTSIDTQYF,TGTGCCAGCAGCTTCTGGACTAGCATAGATACGCAGTATTTT,TRBV5-4,TRBD2,-,TRBJ2-3
CAWTVSGNTIYF,TGTGCCTGGACAGTCTCTGGAAACACCATATATTTT,TRBV30,-,-,TRBJ1-3
CASLDYEQYF,TGTGCCAGCCTAGACTACGAGCAGTACTTC,TRBV2,-,-,TRBJ2-7
CASSLGGLAGGYEQFF,TGTGCCAGCAGCTTAGGTGGACTAGCGGGAGGCTATGAGCAGTTCTTC,TRBV11-3,TRBD2,once,TRBJ2-1
CASSFPAGLAGTGELFF,TGTGCCAGCAGCTTCCCGGCTGGACTAGCGGGCACCGGGGAGCTGTTTTTT,TRBV5-4,TRBD2,-,TRBJ2-2
CASSEQQGYEQYF,TGTGCCAGCAGTGAGCAACAGGGGTACGAGCAGTACTTC,TRBV25-1,TRBD1,-,TRBJ2-7
CASSYTAGVNTEAFF,TGTGCCAGCAGTTATACCGCAGGGGTGAACACTGAAGCTTTCTTT,TRBV27,-,few,TRBJ1-1
CAWRLRILSTEAFF,TGTGCCTGGAGGCTCAGGATATTATCCACTGAAGCTTTCTTT,TRBV30,-,-,TRBJ1-1
CASSPSGSSYNEQFF,TGTGCCAGCAGCCCCAGCGGGAGCTCCTACAATGAGCAGTTCTTC,TRBV4-2,TRBD2,-,TRBJ2-1
CASSQRDRRPDSPLHF,TGCGCCAGCAGCCAAAGGGACAGGAGGCCGGATTCACCCCTCCACTTT,TRBV4-1,TRBD1,-,TRBJ1-6
CASSRTSGRRGTDTQYF,TGTGCCAGCAGCCGGACTAGCGGGAGGCGGGGCACAGATACGCAGTATTTT,TRBV11-1,TRBD2,-,TRBJ2-3
CAWSTGNSGANVLTF,TGTGCCTGGAGCACAGGAAACTCTGGGGCCAACGTCCTGACTTTC,TRBV30,-,-,TRBJ2-6
CASSKSRDRRPGNTIYF,TGTGCCAGCAGCAAGTCCCGGGACAGGCGCCCTGGAAACACCATATATTTT,TRBV5-4,TRBD1,-,TRBJ1-3
CASSPRGEGTEAFF,TGTGCCAGTAGTCCCAGGGGTGAGGGCACTGAAGCTTTCTTT,TRBV19,-,-,TRBJ1-1
CASSVASGSMYEQYF,TGTGCCAGCAGCGTAGCCAGCGGGAGCATGTACGAGCAGTACTTC,TRBV9,TRBD2,few,TRBJ2-7
CASNPGSYNEQFF,TGCGCCAGCAACCCGGGGTCCTACAATGAGCAGTTCTTC,TRBV5-1,-,-,TRBJ2-1
CASSMGQGTTEAFF,TGTGCCAGCAGCATGGGACAGGGGACCACTGAAGCTTTCTTT,TRBV11-3,TRBD1,-,TRBJ1-1
CASSSGQGYGYTF,TGTGCCAGCAGCTCGGGACAGGGATATGGCTACACCTTC,TRBV5-6,TRBD1,few,TRBJ1-2
CASSRGSGAQFF,TGTGCCAGCAGCCGTGGGAGCGGGGCGCAGTTCTTC,TRBV7-6,TRBD2,few,TRBJ2-1
CASSLGTAHQETQYF,TGTGCCAGCAGCTTGGGGACAGCACACCAAGAGACCCAGTACTTC,TRBV5-4,-,-,TRBJ2-5
CASSQRDRVSPGELFF,TGCGCCAGCAGCCAGAGGGACAGGGTTAGTCCCGGGGAGCTGTTTTTT,TRBV4-1,TRBD1,-,TRBJ2-2
CSSSRRGGSSYNSPLHF,TGTTCCAGCAGCCGCCGGGGAGGGAGCTCCTATAATTCACCCCTCCACTTT,TRBV7-9,-,-,TRBJ1-6
CASSSTAINSPLHF,TGTGCCAGCAGCTCGACAGCAATTAATTCACCCCTCCACTTT,TRBV7-9,-,-,TRBJ1-6
CASSPGGAGGLYF,TGTGCCAGCAGCCCCGGGGGGGCGGGAGGCCTTTACTTC,TRBV11-2,TRBD2,-,TRBJ2-7
CASSFWISGQETQYF,TGTGCCAGCAGCTTTTGGATTAGCGGGCAAGAGACCCAGTACTTC,TRBV5-4,TRBD2,-,TRBJ2-5
CASSLVRQGIYEQFF,TGTGCCAGCAGCTTAGTCAGACAGGGTATCTATGAGCAGTTCTTC,TRBV7-9,TRBD1,-,TRBJ2-1
CASSAITGAADTQYF,TGTGCCAGCAGTGCGATCACAGGGGCGGCAGATACGCAGTATTTT,TRBV6-1,TRBD1,-,TRBJ2-3
CAISESGGSNQPQHF,TGTGCCATCAGTGAGTCGGGAGGAAGCAATCAGCCCCAGCATTTT,TRBV10-3,-,-,TRBJ1-5
CASSLSGSVNEQFF,TGTGCCAGCAGCTTAAGCGGGAGTGTGAATGAGCAGTTCTTC,TRBV7-2,TRBD2,-,TRBJ2-1
CASSLTPPRAGLLYEQYF,TGCGCCAGCAGCTTGACGCCTCCCCGGGCAGGACTACTCTACGAGCAGTACTTC,TRBV5-1,-,few,TRBJ2-7
CSVEDKWGVGETQYF,TGCAGCGTTGAGGATAAATGGGGGGTTGGAGAGACCCAGTACTTC,TRBV29-1,-,-,TRBJ2-5
CASSPGTDTQYF,TGTGCCAGCAGCCCCGGCACAGATACGCAGTATTTT,TRBV7-3,-,-,TRBJ2-3
CASSLDVSGAYNEQFF,TGTGCCAGCAGCTTAGACGTTTCAGGGGCCTACAATGAGCAGTTCTTC,TRBV11-3,-,-,TRBJ2-1
CASSSTELLAGVREQYF,TGTGCCAGCAGCTCAACCGAACTTCTAGCGGGAGTTCGCGAGCAGTACTTC,TRBV7-9,TRBD2,-,TRBJ2-7
CASNSKGLGTEAFF,TGTGCCAGCAATAGTAAGGGGTTGGGCACTGAAGCTTTCTTT,TRBV25-1,-,-,TRBJ1-1
CASSLDGRQPQHF,TGTGCCAGCAGCTTAGACGGGAGACAGCCCCAGCATTTT,TRBV7-2,-,few,TRBJ1-5
CASSYKTVYSGNTIYF,TGTGCCAGCAGTTACAAGACAGTATACTCTGGAAACACCATATATTTT,TRBV6-6,-,-,TRBJ1-3
CATSGTGVGTYNEQFF,TGTGCCACCAGCGGTACGGGAGTTGGTACCTACAATGAGCAGTTCTTC,TRBV15,-,-,TRBJ2-1
CASSQEPSGRVPDTQYF,TGTGCCAGCAGCCAAGAGCCTAGCGGGAGGGTTCCAGATACGCAGTATTTT,TRBV4-2,TRBD2,-,TRBJ2-3
CASSIRQGKDEQYF,TGTGCCAGCAGCATCAGACAGGGGAAGGACGAGCAGTACTTC,TRBV13,TRBD1,once,TRBJ2-7
CASCYLAGGFHTQYF,TGTGCCAGCTGTTACTTAGCGGGGGGGTTCCATACGCAGTATTTT,TRBV27,TRBD2,-,TRBJ2-3